This T cell receptor beta chain was captured by sequencing in a study of regulatory T cells in long-lasting Graves disease. Time point denoted: newly diagnosed GD, antithyroid drugs for less than 3 months. Making the TCR library involved RNA that had been extracted from PBMCs. Researchers made TCR beta libraries by using iRepertoire HTBI primers and running Arm-PCR on CDR3 regions. TCRdb reprocessed the multiplex PCR reads via MiXCR and lists one record per CDR3 protein. The sample includes about 350,000 distinct CDR3 sequences, around 15% seen only once; the top ten take roughly a fifth. General study points: TCR diversity was lower in persistent Graves' patients (versus newly diagnosed ones).

In its sample, this clonotype was seen many times. Its specificity is unknown. V shed 1 base and J shed 5 bases, with 6 bases lying between them. This CDR3 contains 12 residues. Germline CDR1 is LGHDT and CDR2 is YNNKEL (reference sequence). These sequences were also reported in another study, on T cells in Graves' hyperthyroidism and ophthalmopathy.

The genes are TRBV3-1 and TRBJ2-7; no definite D call. The input for sequencing was peripheral blood mononuclear cells (PBMCs), taken at new diagnosis, from a patient treated with antithyroid drugs. The TCR was taken from a woman between 18 and 29 years old with Graves disease. The CDR3 spells CASSQVRDEQYF. The CDR3 bases are TGTGCCAGCAGCCAAGTCCGGGACGAGCAGTACTTC.